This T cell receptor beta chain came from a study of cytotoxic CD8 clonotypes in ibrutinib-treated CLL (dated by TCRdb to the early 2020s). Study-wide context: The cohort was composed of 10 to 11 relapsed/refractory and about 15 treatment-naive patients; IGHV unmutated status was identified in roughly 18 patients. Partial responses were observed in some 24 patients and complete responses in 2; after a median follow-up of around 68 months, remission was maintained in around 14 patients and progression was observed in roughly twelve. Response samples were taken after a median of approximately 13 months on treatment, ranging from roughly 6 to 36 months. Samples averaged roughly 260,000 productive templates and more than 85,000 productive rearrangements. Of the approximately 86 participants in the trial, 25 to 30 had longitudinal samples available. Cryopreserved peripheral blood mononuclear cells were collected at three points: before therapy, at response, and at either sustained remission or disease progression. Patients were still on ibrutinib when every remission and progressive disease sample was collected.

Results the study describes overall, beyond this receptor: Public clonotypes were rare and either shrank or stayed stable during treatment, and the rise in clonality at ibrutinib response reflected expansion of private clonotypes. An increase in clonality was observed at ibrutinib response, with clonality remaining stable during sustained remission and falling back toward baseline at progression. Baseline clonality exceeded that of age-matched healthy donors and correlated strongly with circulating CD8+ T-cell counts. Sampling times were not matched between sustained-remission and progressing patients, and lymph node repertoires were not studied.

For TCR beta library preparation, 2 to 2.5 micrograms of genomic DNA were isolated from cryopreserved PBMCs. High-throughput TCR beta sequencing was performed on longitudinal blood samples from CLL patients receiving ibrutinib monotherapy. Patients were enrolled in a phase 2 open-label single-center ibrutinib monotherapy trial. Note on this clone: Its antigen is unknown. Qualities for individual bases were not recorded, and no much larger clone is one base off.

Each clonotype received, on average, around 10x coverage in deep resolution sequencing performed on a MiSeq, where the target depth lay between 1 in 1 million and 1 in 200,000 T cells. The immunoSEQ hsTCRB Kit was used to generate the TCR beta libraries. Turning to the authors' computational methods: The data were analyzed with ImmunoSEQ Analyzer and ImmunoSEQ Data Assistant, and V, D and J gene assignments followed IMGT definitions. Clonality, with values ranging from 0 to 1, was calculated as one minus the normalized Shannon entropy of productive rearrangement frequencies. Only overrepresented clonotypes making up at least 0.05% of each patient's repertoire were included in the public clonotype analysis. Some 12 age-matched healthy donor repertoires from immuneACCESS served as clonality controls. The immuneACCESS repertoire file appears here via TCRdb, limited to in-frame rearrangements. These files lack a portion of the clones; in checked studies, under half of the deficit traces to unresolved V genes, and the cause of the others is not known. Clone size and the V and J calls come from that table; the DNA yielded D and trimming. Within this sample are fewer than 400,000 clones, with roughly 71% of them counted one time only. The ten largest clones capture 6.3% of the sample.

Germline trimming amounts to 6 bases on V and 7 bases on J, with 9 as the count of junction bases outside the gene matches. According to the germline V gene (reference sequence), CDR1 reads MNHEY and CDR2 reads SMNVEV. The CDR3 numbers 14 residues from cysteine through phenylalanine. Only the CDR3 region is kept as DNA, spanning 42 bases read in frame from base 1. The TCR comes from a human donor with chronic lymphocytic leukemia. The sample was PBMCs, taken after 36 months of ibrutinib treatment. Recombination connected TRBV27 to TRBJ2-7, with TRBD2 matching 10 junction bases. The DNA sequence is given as TGTGCCAGCAGAAACCTAGCGGGAGCTGGGGAGCAGTACTTC. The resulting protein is CASRNLAGAGEQYF.